This T cell receptor (beta chain) derives from a study of shared clonotypes between healthy human individuals. Generated by immunoSEQ multiplex PCR, the TCRdb table keeps only in-frame clones and is missing some. The repertoire has about 2.4 million clones, approximately 93% of them found once; the top ten carry about 0.34%. Nashville, Tennessee was home to all donors, each a Caucasian adult. Whole-study results and caveats: Non-shared clonotypes displayed generation probabilities falling below those of clonotypes present in all four donors.

The CDR3 totals 16 residues. J gave up 1 base and V 0 bases, and 6 bases lay outside the gene matches. Per germline, CDR1 SGHRS and CDR2 YFSETQ. This clone was counted a single time. What it recognizes is unknown. The chain uses TRBV5-1 and TRBJ2-5; TRBD2 aligns across 7 bases. The specimen sequenced was naive CD4+ T cells from PBMCs. Described subset: CD45RA+ positively selected. This clonotype was sampled from a man between 18 and 35 years old in good health. Some clones in this sample may be carry-over from other donors' samples. The CDR3 loop is CASSLGASGLQETQYF. The CDR3 DNA reads TGCGCCAGCAGCTTGGGGGCTAGCGGACTCCAAGAGACCCAGTACTTC.